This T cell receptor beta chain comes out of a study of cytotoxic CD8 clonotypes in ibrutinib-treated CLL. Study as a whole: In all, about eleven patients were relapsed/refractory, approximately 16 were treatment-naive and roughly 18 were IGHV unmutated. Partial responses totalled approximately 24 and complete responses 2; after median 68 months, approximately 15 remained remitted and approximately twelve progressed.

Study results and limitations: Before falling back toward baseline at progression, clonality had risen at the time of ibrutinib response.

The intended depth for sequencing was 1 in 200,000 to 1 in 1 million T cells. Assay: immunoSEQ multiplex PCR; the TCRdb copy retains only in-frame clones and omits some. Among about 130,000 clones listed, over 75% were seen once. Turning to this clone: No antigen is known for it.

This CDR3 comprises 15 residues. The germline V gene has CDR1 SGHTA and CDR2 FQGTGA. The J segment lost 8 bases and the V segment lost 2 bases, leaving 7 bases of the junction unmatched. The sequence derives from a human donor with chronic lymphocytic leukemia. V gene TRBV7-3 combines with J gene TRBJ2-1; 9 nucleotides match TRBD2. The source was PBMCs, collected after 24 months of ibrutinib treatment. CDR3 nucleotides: TGTGCCAGCAGCTTAGGGACTAGCAGGGAGGATGAGCAGTTCTTC. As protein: CASSLGTSREDEQFF. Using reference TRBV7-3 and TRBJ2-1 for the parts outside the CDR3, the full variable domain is GAGVSQTPSNKVTEKGKYVELRCDPISGHTALYWYRQSLGQGPEFLIYFQGTGAADDSGLPNDRFFAVRPEGSVSTLKIQRTERGDSAVYLCASSLGTSREDEQFFGPGTRLTVL.